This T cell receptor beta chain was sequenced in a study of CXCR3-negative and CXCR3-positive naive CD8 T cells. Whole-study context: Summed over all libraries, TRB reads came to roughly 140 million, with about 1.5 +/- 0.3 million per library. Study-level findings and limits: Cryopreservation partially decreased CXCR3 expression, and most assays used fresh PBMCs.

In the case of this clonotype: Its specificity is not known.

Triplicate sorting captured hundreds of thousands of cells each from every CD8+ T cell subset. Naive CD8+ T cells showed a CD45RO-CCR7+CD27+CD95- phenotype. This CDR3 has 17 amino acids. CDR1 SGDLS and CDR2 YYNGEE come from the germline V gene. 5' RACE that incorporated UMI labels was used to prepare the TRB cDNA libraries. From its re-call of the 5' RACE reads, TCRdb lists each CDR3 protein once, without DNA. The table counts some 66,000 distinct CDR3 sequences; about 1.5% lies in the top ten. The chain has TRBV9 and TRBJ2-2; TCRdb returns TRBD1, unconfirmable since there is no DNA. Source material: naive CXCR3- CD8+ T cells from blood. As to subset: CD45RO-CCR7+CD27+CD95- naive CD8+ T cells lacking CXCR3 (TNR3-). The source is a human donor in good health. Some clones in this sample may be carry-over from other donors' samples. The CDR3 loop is CASSPRGQGAETGELFF.